Below, one T cell receptor beta chain is given with its context. The antigen remains undetermined. MiXCR was run by TCRdb on the 5' RACE reads, yielding one entry per CDR3 protein. This table has hundreds of thousands of distinct CDR3 sequences, 9.5% to 15% appearing once. This entry comes from a study of CD8 T cells in ankylosing spondylitis. Whole-study findings and limits: What appeared characteristic of ankylosing spondylitis blood was a TCR beta motif of eight highly homologous variants. Prior work had noted some motif variants in reactive arthritis blood and synovial fluid. CD8+ cells made up the disease-linked clones, which were relatively rare in peripheral blood. Reportedly, significant enrichment of disease-linked clones occurred in matched ankylosing spondylitis synovial fluid.

This TCR derives from a male donor with ankylosing spondylitis. The sequenced sample consisted of blood, either unsorted or a sorted T cell fraction (not recorded which).

CDR3 in DNA: TGCAGTGCTAAAGACAGGGGAGCAGACACCGGGGAGCTGTTTTTT. Protein product: CSAKDRGADTGELFF. V usage is TRBV20-1 and J usage is TRBJ2-2; 8 bases line up with TRBD1. Germline assignment: CDR1 DFQATT and CDR2 SNEGSKA (reference sequence). The V segment lost 4 bases and the J segment 3 bases; nucleotides outside the gene matches: 7. This CDR3 contains 15 residues.